The 8 T cell receptor beta chains in this list originate from one sample, sequenced in a study of blood T cell repertoires in COVID-19. Here immunoSEQ multiplex PCR was the method, and the copy in TCRdb shows in-frame clones only, minus some. This table has about 180,000 clones, about 81% appearing once. Sequences were obtained from peripheral blood. These receptor sequences come from a woman of 80 years or more with COVID-19, enrolled during active disease.

This chain connects TRBV5-1 to TRBJ1-6; D possibly corresponds to TRBD1 (5 bases). The CDR3 runs 15 residues. Trimming removed 0 bases from V and 7 bases from J, with 11 bases in between. CDR1 is SGHRS, CDR2 YFSETQ, per germline. CDR3 DNA sequence: TGCGCCAGCAGCTTGGAGGCGGGACTCAATTCACCCCTCCACTTT. This codes for CASSLEAGLNSPLHF.

The chain carries TRBV27 and TRBJ1-6; D is uncertain. Trimming removed 5 bases at V and 9 bases at J, with 14 bases between. CDR3 length: 14 amino acids. The germline V gene encodes CDR1 MNHEY and CDR2 SMNVEV (reference sequence). The CDR3 coding sequence is TGTGCCAGCAGTATAAACAGTTTCAGTTCACCCCTCCACTTT. Its protein product is CASSINSFSSPLHF.

The chain joins TRBV29-1 to TRBJ2-3, with D unresolved. CDR3 size: 13 residues. Deletions cut 7 bases from V and 2 bases from J, with 13 bases between. Looked up from germline, CDR1 is SQVTM and CDR2 is ANQGSEA. This CDR3 is CSGSPTYTDTQYF. The CDR3, as DNA: TGCAGCGGATCCCCCACCTACACAGATACGCAGTATTTT.

J is TRBJ2-7 and V is TRBV7-6; TRBD2 aligns across 13 bases. Per germline, CDR1 SGHVS and CDR2 FNYEAQ. Trimming removed 5 bases from V and 8 bases from J; junction bases left unmatched: 9. CDR3 length equals 15 residues. The CDR3 is CASSPSGLAGSKQYF. CDR3 coding DNA: TGTGCCAGCAGCCCCTCGGGACTAGCGGGAAGCAAGCAGTACTTC.

Only a few counts were recorded for this clone. This rearrangement joins TRBV28 to TRBJ1-5; D ambiguous. The CDR3 runs to 18 residues. The germline V and J ends were trimmed by 4 bases and 0 bases, with 19 bases remaining between them. Germline CDR1 MDHEN, CDR2 SYDVKM. In DNA form, the CDR3 reads TGTGCCAGCAGTTACCCCGCGCCCGGCGGATATAGCAATCAGCCCCAGCATTTT. Translation: CASSYPAPGGYSNQPQHF.

This clone was counted at least ten times. The chain couples TRBV30 to TRBJ1-6; D is unclear. Trimming pared 2 bases from V and 2 bases from J, leaving 7 bases between. This CDR3 has 14 residues. Germline CDR1 GTSNPN, CDR2 SVGIG (reference sequence). CDR3 loop: CAWSTGTYNSPLHF. The CDR3 bases are TGTGCCTGGAGTACTGGTACCTATAATTCACCCCTCCACTTT.

The chain joins TRBV28 to TRBJ2-7; 8 positions agree with TRBD1. CDR3 length equals 14 residues. CDR1 and CDR2 from the germline V gene are MDHEN and SYDVKM. The trim removed 5 bases at V and 0 bases at J, leaving 3 bases unmatched. In DNA, the CDR3 is TGTGCCAGCAGTGTGACAGGGGACTCCTACGAGCAGTACTTC. The encoded protein is CASSVTGDSYEQYF.

This chain links TRBV19 with TRBJ1-5; TRBD1 is a possible D gene (5 bases). Germline lookup yields CDR1 LNHDA and CDR2 SQIVND (reference sequence). The CDR3 contains 15 residues. V gave up 5 bases and J gave up 1 base, with 12 bases separating them. For the CDR3, the DNA is TGTGCCAGTAGTGTCATGGGGGGAAGCAATCAGCCCCAGCATTTT. It specifies CASSVMGGSNQPQHF.